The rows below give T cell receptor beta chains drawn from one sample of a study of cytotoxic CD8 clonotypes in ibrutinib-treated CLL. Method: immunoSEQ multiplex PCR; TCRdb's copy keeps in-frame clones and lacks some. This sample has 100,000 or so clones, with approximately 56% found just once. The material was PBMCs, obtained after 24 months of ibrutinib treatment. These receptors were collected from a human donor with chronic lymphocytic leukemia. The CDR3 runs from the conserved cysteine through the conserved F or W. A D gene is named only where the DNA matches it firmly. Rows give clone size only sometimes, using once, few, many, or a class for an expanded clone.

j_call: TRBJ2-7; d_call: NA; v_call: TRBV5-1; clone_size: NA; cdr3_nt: TGCGCCAGCAGCTTGGAACCGGGGAGGTACGAGCAGTACTTC; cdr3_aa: CASSLEPGRYEQYF
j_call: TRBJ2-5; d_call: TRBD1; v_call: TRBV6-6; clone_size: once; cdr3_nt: TGTGCCAGCAGTCGAGACAGGGTGGGGGAGACCCAGTACTTC; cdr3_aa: CASSRDRVGETQYF
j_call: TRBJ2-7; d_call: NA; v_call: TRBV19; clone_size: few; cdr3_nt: TGTGCCAGTAGCCTGCAGGGAGGCGAGCAGTACTTC; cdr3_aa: CASSLQGGEQYF
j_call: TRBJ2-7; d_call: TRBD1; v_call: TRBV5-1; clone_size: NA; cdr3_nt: TGCGCCAGCGGTTTGACAGGGAACTACGAGCAGTACTTC; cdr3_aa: CASGLTGNYEQYF
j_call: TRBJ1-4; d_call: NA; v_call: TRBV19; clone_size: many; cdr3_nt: TGTGCCGCAGGGGAGATAGGTGAAAAACTGTTTTTT; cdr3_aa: CAAGEIGEKLFF
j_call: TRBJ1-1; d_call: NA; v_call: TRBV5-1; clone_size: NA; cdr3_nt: TGCGCCAGCAGTTCGGGGGGAGGGAGCGACACTGAAGCTTTCTTT; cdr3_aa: CASSSGGGSDTEAFF
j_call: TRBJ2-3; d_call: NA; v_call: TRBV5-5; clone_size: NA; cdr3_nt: TGTGCCAGCAGCTCGACGGGTACCTTGGATACGCAGTATTTT; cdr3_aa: CASSSTGTLDTQYF
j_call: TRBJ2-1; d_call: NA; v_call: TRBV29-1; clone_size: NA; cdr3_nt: TGCAGCGAGACCTCTGGAGAGGGGTCTAGGCACAATGAGCAGTTCTTC; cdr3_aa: CSETSGEGSRHNEQFF
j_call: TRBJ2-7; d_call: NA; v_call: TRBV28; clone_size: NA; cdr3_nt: TGTGCCAGCAAGTCGGGCGGGAATGTTTTTAGGGAGCAGTACTTC; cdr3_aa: CASKSGGNVFREQYF
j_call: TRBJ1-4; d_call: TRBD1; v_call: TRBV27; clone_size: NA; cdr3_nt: TGTGCCAGCAGCTCCGGGACAGTTCCCGAAAAACTGTTTTTT; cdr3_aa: CASSSGTVPEKLFF
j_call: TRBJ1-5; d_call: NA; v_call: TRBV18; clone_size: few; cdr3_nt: TGTGCCAGCTCGGGCGGAGGCAATCAGCCCCAGCATTTT; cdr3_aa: CASSGGGNQPQHF
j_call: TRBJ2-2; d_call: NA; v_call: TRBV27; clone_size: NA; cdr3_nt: TGTGCCAGCAGTTTCGTTGTAGGCACCGGGGAGCTGTTTTTT; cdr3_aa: CASSFVVGTGELFF
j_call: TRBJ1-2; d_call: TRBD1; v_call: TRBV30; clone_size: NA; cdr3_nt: TGTGCCTGGTCCCAGGGGGCGCAGGGCTATGGCTACACCTTC; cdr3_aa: CAWSQGAQGYGYTF
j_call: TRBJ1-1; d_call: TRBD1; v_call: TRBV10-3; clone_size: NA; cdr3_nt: TGTGCCGAAGGTGCGGGACAGCACACTGAAGCTTTCTTT; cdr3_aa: CAEGAGQHTEAFF
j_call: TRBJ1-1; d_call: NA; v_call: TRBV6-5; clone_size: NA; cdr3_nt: TGTGCCAGCAGCCCCGGACAGACTGAAGCTTTCTTT; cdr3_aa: CASSPGQTEAFF